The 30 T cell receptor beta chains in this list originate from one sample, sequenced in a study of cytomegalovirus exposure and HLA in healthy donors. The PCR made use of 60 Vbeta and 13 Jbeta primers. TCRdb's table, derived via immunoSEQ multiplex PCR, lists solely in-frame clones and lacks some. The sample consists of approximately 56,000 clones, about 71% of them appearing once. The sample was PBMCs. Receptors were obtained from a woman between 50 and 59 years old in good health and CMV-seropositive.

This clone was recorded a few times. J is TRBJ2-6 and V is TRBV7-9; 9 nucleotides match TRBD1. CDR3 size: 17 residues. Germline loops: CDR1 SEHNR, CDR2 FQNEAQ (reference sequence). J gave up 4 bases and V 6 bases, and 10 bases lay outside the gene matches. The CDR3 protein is CASSGTRTGVGANVLTF. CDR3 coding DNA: TGTGCCAGCAGTGGGACGCGGACAGGGGTAGGGGCCAACGTCCTGACTTTC.

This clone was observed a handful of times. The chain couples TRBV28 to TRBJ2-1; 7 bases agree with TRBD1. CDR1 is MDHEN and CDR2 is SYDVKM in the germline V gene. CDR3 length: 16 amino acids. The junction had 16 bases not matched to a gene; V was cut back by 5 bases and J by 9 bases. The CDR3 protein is CASSPSTGTLWGEQFF. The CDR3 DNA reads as TGTGCCAGCAGTCCCTCGACAGGGACCCTTTGGGGTGAGCAGTTCTTC. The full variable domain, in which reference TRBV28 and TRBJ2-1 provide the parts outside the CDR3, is DVKVTQSSRYLVKRTGEKVFLECVQDMDHENMFWYRQDPGLGLRLIYFSYDVKMKEKGDIPEGYSVSREKKERFSLILESASTNQTSMYLCASSPSTGTLWGEQFFGPGTRLTVL.

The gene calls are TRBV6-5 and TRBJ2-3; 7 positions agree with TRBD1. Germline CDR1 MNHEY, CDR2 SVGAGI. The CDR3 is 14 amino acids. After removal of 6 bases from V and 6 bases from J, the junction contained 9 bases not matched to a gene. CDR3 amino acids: CASRRKGASDTQYF. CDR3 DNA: TGTGCCAGCAGACGAAAGGGGGCGTCGGATACGCAGTATTTT.

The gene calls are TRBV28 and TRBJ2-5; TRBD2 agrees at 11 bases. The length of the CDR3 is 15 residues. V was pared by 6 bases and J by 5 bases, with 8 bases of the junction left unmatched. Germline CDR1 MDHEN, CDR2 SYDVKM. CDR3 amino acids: CASRLLAGVVETQYF. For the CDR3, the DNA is TGTGCCAGCAGACTACTAGCGGGAGTCGTGGAGACCCAGTACTTC.

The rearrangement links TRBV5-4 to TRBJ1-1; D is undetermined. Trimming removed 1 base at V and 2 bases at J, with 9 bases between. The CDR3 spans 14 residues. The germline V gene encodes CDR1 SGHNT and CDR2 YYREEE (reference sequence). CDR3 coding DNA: TGTGCCAGCAGCTTGCCTTCGGGTAACACTGAAGCTTTCTTT. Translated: CASSLPSGNTEAFF.

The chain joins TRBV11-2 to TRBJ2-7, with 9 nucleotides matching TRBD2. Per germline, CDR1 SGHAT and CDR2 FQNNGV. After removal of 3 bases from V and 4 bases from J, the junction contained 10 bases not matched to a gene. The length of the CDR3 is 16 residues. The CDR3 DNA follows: TGTGCCAGCAGCTTTAGGTTCCTAGCGGGGAAGTACGAGCAGTACTTC. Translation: CASSFRFLAGKYEQYF.

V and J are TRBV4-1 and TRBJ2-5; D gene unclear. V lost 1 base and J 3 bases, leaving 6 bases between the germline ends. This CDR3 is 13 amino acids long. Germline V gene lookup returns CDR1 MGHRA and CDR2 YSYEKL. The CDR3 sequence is CASSQGVEETQYF. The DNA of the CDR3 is TGCGCCAGCAGCCAAGGAGTAGAAGAGACCCAGTACTTC.

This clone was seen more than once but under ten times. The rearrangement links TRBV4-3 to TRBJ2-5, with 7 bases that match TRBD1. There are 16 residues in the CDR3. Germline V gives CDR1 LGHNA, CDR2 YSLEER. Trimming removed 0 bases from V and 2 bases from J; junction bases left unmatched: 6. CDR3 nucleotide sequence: TGCGCCAGCAGCCAAGAAGGGGGCCCCATTCAAGAGACCCAGTACTTC. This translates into CASSQEGGPIQETQYF.

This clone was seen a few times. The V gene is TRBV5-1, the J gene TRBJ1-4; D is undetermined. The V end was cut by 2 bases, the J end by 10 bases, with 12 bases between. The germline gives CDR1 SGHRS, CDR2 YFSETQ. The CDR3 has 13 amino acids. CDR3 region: CASSFIGEGKLFF. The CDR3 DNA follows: TGCGCCAGCAGCTTCATTGGGGAGGGAAAACTGTTTTTT.

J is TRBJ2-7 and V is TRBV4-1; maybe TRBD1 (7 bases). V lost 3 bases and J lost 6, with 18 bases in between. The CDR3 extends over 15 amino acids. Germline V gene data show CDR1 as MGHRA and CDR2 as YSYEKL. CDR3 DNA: TGCGCCAGCAGCCATTTCAGGGGGGAGGCTTTCGAGCAGTACTTC. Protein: CASSHFRGEAFEQYF.

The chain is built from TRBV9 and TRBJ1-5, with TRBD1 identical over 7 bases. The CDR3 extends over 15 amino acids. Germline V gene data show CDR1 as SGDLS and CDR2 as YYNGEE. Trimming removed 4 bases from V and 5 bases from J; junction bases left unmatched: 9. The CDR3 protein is CASSLGTGDDQPQHF. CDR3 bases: TGTGCCAGCAGCCTCGGCACAGGGGATGATCAGCCCCAGCATTTT.

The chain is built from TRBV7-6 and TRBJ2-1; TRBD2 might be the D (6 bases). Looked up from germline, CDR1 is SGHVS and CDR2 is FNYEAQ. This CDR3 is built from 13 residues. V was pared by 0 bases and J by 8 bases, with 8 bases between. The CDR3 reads CASSLAGGDEQFF. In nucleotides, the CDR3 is TGTGCCAGCAGCTTAGCCGGAGGGGATGAGCAGTTCTTC.

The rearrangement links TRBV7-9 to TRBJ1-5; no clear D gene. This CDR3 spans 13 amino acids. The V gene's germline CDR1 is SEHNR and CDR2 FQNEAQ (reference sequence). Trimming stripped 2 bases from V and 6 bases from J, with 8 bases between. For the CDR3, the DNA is TGTGCCAGCAGCTTAAACACAATTCAGCCCCAGCATTTT. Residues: CASSLNTIQPQHF.

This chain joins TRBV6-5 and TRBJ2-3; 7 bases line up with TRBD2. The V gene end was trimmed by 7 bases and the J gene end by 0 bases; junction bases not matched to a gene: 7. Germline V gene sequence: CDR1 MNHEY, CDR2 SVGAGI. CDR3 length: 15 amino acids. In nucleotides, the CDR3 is TGTGCCAGCACCAGGCTAGCGGCTAGCACAGATACGCAGTATTTT. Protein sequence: CASTRLAASTDTQYF.

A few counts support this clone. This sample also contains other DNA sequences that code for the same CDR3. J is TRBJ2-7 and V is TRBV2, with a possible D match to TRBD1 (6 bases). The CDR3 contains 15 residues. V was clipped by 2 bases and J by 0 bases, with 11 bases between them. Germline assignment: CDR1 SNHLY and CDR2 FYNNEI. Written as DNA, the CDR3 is TGTGCCAGCAGTGAACCGCAGGGGAGCTCCTACGAGCAGTACTTC. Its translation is CASSEPQGSSYEQYF.

CDR3 bases: TGTGCCAGCAGCTTTAGCGGGCGGTGGAACACCGGGGAGCTGTTTTTT. This sequence encodes CASSFSGRWNTGELFF. The chain is built from TRBV7-9 and TRBJ2-2; 7 bases line up with TRBD2. The germline gives CDR1 SEHNR, CDR2 FQNEAQ (reference sequence). There are 16 residues in the CDR3. Unmatched junction bases numbered 5, after V lost 3 bases and J lost 1 base.

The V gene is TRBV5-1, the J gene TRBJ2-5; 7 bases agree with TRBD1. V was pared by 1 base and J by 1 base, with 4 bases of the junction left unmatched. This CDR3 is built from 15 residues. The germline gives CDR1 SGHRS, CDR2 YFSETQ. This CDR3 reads CASSLRDSAQETQYF. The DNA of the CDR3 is TGCGCCAGCAGCTTGAGGGACAGCGCCCAAGAGACCCAGTACTTC.

CDR3 bases: TGTGCCACCAGCAGAGCCGGGACAGGGACCCGGAATCTCACCTTC. Translating it yields CATSRAGTGTRNLTF. The rearrangement joins TRBV15 to TRBJ1-2; 9 positions agree with TRBD1. From germline, CDR1 is LNHNV and CDR2 YYDKDF (reference sequence). With V trimmed by 1 base and J by 13 bases, 13 bases remained unmatched. The CDR3 is 15 amino acids.

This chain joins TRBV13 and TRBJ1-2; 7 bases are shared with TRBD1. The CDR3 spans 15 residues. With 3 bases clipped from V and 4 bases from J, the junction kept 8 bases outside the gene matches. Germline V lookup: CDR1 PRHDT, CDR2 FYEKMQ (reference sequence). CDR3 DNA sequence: TGTGCCAGCAGCTTCTCTCCGGGACAGTCCTATGGCTACACCTTC. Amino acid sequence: CASSFSPGQSYGYTF.

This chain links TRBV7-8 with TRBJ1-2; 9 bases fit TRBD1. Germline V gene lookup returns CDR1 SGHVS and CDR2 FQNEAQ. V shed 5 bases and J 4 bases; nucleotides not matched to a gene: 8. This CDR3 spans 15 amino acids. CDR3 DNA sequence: TGTGCCAGCAGCCTTACAGGGGGCTTTATCTATGGCTACACCTTC. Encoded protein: CASSLTGGFIYGYTF. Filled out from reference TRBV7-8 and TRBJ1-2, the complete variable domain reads GAGVSQSPRYKVAKRGQDVALRCDPISGHVSLFWYQQALGQGPEFLTYFQNEAQLDKSGLPSDRFFAERPEGSVSTLKIQRTQQEDSAVYLCASSLTGGFIYGYTFGSGTRLTVV.

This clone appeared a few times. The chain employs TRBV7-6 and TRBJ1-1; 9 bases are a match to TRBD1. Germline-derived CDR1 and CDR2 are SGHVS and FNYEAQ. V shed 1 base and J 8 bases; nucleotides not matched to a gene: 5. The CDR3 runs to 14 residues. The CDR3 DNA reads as TGTGCCAGCAGCTTAGGGACAGGGGCCAGGGAAGCTTTCTTT. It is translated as CASSLGTGAREAFF. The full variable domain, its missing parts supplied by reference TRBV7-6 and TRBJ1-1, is GAGVSQSPRYKVTKRGQDVALRCDPISGHVSLYWYRQALGQGPEFLTYFNYEAQQDKSGLPNDRFSAERPEGSISTLTIQRTEQRDSAMYRCASSLGTGAREAFFGQGTRLTVV.

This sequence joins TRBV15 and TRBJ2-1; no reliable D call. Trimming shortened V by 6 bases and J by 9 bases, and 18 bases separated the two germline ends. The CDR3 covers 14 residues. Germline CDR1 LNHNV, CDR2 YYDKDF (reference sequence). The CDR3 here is CATSQTLEPSEQFF. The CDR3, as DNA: TGTGCCACCAGTCAAACCCTAGAGCCATCTGAGCAGTTCTTC.

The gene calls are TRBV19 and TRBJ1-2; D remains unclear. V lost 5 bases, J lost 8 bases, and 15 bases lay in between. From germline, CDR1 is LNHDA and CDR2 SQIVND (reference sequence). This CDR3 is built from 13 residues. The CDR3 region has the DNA TGTGCCAGTAGTCCCCTGGTACTCCGGGGCTACACCTTC. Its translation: CASSPLVLRGYTF.

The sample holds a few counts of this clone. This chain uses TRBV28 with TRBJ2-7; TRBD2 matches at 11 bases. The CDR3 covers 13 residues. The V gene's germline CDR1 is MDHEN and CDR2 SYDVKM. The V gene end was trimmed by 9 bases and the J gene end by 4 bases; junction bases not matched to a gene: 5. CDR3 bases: TGTGCCAGTGGGGGACTAGCGGATTACGAGCAGTACTTC. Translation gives CASGGLADYEQYF.

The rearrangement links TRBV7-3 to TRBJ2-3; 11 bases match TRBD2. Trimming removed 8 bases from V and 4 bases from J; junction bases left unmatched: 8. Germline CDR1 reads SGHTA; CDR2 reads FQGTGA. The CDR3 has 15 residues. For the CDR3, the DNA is TGTGCCAGCTCCCCCTTAGCGGGAGGGGCAGATACGCAGTATTTT. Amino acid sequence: CASSPLAGGADTQYF.

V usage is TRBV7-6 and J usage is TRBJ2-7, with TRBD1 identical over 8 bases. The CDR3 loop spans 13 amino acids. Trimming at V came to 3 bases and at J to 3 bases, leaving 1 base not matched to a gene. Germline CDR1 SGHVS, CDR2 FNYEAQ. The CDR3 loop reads CASSFGQGYEQYF. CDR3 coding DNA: TGTGCCAGCAGCTTCGGACAGGGCTACGAGCAGTACTTC.

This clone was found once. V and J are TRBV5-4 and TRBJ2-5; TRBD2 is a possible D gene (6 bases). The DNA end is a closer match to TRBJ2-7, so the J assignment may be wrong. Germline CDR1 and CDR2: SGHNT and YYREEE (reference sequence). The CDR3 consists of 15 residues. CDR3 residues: CASSPDLRGASEQYF. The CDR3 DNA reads TGTGCCAGCAGCCCCGACTTGCGGGGAGCTAGCGAGCAGTACTTC.

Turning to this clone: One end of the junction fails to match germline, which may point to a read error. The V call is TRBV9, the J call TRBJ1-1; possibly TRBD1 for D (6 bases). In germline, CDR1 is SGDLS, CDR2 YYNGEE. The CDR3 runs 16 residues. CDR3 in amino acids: CASSADPGHLNAEAFF. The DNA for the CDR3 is TGTGCCAGCAGCGCAGATCCGGGACACCTGAACGCTGAAGCTTTCTTT.

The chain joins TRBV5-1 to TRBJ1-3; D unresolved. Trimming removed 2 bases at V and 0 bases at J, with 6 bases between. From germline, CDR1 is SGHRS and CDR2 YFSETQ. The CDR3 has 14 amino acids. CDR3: CASSLESSGNTIYF. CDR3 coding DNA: TGCGCCAGCAGCTTAGAGAGCTCTGGAAACACCATATATTTT.

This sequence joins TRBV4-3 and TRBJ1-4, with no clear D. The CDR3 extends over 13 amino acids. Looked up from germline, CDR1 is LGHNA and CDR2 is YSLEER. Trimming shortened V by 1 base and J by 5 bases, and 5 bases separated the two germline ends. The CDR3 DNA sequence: TGCGCCAGCAGCCAAGGCGGAAATGAAAAACTGTTTTTT. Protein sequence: CASSQGGNEKLFF.